This T cell receptor (beta chain) was found in a study of blood T cell repertoires in COVID-19. Study context: Spain, Italy and the United States supplied samples that represented acute and convalescent COVID-19. The analysed material was cDNA or gDNA that came from T cells, B-cell-depleted T cells, or PBMCs.

In the study's own analysis: Reference gene primers were amplified, and this amplification served to estimate nucleated cell counts. Measured with immunoSEQ multiplex PCR; TCRdb has only the in-frame clones, and not every one. V and J calls plus clone size are reproduced from that table; the DNA served to infer D and trimming. The table has 200,000 to 300,000 clones, 80% to 90% seen once. With 5 bases removed from V and 0 bases from J, the gap between germline ends came to 5 bases. The CDR3 is made up of 12 amino acids. CDR1 KGHSH and CDR2 LQKENI come from the germline V gene. This TCR was recovered from a woman between 50 and 59 years old with acute or convalescent COVID-19. Sequenced material: peripheral blood. The chain combines TRBV18 with TRBJ2-7; D is unresolved. Written as DNA, the CDR3 is TGTGCCAGCTCATTCAGCTCCTACGAGCAGTACTTC. Protein: CASSFSSYEQYF. The whole variable domain, remainder taken from reference TRBV18 and TRBJ2-7, is NAGVMQNPRHLVRRRGQEARLRCSPMKGHSHVYWYRQLPEEGLKFMVYLQKENIIDESGMPKERFSAEFPKEGPSILRIQQVVRGDSAAYFCASSFSSYEQYFGPGTRLTVT.